The sequence of this T cell receptor beta chain was determined in a study of a mutant IDH1 vaccine in newly diagnosed glioma. Turning to the study itself: Patients got radiotherapy, temozolomide, or both beforehand, and most got both.

Study-level results: Pseudoprogression appears to have had no connection to changes in top peripheral T cell clonotypes.

Here immunoSEQ multiplex PCR was the method, and the copy in TCRdb shows in-frame clones only, minus some. The sample holds approximately 60,000 clones; 80% to 85% are singletons and the top ten take about 8.8%. Comment on this clone: Antigen specificity is unknown.

CDR3 length equals 14 residues. Germline loops: CDR1 WSHSY, CDR2 SAAADI. V lost 4 bases and J lost 3, with 13 bases in between. The sample's time point: week 23, last vaccination. It was 300 ug of mutant IDH1 20-mer peptide that made up each vaccine dose, given with topical imiquimod. New astrocytomas of WHO grade 3 or 4 that were IDH1-mutant and ATRX-lost were found in the donors. The clonotype originates from a woman in her forties with glioma. Some clones in this sample may be carry-over from other donors' samples. V gene TRBV10-2 combines with J gene TRBJ2-7; tentatively, D is TRBD1 (6 bases). The sample here was PBMCs, taken from a glioma patient whose treatment included an IDH1 peptide vaccine. CDR3 nucleotides: TGCGCCAGCAGTGTCCAGAGAGGGGGCTACGAGCAGTACTTC. It specifies CASSVQRGGYEQYF.